Reported below is one TCR beta chain. Sequence at one end of the junction differs from germline and may be a read error. These data originate in a study of CD8+ T cells in alopecia areata. The CDR3 runs to 8 residues. Per germline, CDR1 MDHEN and CDR2 SYDVKM. It was cDNA, reverse transcribed from extracted RNA, that served as the sequencing template. Some clones are missing from TCRdb's copy, which holds only in-frame ones; the method was immunoSEQ multiplex PCR. The sample has 200,000 to 250,000 clones; more than 45% are singletons. Noted treatment: oral pan-JAK inhibitor, 5-10 mg twice daily. The chain carries TRBV28 and TRBJ2-7; no firm D call. This sequence was found in a human donor with alopecia areata. This specimen was CD4+ T cells sorted from blood, taken at week 4, from a patient treated with tofacitinib. CDR3 coding DNA: TGTGCCAGCAGTCGCCCTATCTTC. Residues: CASSRPIF. The entire variable domain, with the rest obtained from reference TRBV28 and TRBJ2-7, is as follows: DVKVTQSSRYLVKRTGEKVFLECVQDMDHENMFWYRQDPGLGLRLIYFSYDVKMKEKGDIPEGYSVSREKKERFSLILESASTNQTSMYLCASSRPIFGPGTRLTVT.